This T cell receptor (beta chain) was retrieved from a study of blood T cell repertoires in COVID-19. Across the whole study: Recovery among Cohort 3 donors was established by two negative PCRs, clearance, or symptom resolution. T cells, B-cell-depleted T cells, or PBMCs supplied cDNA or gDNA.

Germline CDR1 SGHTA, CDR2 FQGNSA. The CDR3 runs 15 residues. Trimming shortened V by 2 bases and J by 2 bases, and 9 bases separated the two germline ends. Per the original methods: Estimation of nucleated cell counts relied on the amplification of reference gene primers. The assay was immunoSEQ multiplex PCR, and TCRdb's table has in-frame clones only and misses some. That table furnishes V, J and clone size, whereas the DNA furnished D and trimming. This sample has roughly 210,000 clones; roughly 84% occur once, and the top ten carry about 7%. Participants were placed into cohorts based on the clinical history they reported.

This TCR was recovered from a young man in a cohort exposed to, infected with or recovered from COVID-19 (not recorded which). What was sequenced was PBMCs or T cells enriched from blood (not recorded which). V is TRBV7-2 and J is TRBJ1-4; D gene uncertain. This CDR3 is CASSLITATNEKLFF. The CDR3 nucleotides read TGTGCCAGCAGCTTAATTACAGCTACTAATGAAAAACTGTTTTTT.